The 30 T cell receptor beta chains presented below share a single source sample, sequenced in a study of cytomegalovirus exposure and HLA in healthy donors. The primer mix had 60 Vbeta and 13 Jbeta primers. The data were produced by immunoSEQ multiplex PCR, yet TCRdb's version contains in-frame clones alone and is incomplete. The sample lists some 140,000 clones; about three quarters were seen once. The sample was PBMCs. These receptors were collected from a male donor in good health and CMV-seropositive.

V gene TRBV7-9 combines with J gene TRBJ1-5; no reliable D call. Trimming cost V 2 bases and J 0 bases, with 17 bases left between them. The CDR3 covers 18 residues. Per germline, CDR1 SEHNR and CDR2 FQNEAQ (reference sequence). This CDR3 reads CASSLTAALGHSNQPQHF. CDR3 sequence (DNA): TGTGCCAGCAGCTTAACAGCCGCGTTGGGTCATAGCAATCAGCCCCAGCATTTT.

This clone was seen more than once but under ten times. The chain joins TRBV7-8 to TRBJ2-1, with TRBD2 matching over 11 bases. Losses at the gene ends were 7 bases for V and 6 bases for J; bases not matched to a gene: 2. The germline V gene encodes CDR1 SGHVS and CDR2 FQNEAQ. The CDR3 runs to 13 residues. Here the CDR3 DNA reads TGTGCCAGCATCCTAGCGGGGGGCAATGAGCAGTTCTTC. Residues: CASILAGGNEQFF.

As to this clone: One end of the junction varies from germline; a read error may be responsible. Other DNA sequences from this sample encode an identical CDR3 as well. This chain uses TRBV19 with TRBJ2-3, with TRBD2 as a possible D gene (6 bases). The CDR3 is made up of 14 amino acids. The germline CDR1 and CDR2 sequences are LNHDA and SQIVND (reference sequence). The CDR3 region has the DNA TGCGCCAGTTCTGCCGGGACTAGCACAGATACGCAGTATTTT. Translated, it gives CASSAGTSTDTQYF.

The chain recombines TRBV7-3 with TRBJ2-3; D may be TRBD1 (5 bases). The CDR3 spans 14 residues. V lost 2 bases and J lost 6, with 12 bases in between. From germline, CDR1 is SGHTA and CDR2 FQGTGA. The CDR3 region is CASSLRPKGDTQYF. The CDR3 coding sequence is TGTGCCAGCAGCTTACGCCCAAAGGGGGATACGCAGTATTTT.

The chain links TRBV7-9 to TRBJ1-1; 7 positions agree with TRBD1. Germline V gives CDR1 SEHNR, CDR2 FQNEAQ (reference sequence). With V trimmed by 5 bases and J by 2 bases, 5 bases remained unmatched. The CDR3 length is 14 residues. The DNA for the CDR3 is TGTGCCAGCAGCCCCCGGGACAGAAACACTGAAGCTTTCTTT. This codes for CASSPRDRNTEAFF.

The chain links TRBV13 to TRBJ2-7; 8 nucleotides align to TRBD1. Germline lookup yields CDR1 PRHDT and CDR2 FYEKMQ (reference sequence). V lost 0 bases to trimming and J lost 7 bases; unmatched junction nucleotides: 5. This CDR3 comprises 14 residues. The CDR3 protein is CASSLGRGRLEQYF. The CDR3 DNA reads TGTGCCAGCAGCTTAGGCAGGGGGCGTTTGGAGCAGTACTTC.

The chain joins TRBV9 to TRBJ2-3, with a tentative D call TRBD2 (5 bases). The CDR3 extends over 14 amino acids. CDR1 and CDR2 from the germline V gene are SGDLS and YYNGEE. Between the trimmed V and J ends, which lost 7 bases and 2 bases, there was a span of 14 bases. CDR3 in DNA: TGTGCCAGCGGCGGGCCAGGCCACACAGATACGCAGTATTTT. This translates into CASGGPGHTDTQYF.

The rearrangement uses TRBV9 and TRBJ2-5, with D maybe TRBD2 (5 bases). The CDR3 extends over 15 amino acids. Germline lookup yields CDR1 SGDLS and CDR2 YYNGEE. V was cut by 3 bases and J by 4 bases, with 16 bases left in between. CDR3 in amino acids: CASSAHPARAETQYF. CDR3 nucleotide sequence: TGTGCCAGCAGCGCCCACCCGGCGAGGGCAGAGACCCAGTACTTC.

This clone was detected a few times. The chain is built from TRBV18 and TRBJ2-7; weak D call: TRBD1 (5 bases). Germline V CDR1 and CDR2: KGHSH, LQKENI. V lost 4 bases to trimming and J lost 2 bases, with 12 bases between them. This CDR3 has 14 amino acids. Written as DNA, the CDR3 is TGTGCCAGCTCACGGGCGGCAGGGACCTACGAGCAGTACTTC. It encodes CASSRAAGTYEQYF.

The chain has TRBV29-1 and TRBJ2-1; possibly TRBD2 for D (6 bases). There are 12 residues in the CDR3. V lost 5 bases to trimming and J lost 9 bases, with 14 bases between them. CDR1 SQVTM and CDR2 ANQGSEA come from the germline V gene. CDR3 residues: CSVREAWGEQFF. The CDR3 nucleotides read TGCAGCGTTAGGGAGGCTTGGGGTGAGCAGTTCTTC.

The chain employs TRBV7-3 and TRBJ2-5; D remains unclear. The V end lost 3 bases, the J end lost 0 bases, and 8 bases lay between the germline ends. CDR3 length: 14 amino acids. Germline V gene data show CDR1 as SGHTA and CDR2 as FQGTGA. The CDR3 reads CASSFSSDQETQYF. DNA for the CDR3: TGTGCCAGCAGCTTCTCCAGCGACCAAGAGACCCAGTACTTC.

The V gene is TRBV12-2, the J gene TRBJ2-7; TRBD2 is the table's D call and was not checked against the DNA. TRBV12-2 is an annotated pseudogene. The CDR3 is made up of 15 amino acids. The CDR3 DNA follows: TGTGCAAGTCGCTTAGCTAGCGGGAGCTCCTACGAGCAGTACTTC. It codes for CASRLASGSSYEQYF.

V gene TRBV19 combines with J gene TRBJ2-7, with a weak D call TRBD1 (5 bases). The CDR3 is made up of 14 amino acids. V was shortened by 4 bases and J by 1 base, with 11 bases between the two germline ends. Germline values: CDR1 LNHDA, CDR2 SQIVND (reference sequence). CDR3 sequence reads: CASSRQQNSYEQYF. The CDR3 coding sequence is TGTGCCAGTAGTAGACAGCAAAATTCCTACGAGCAGTACTTC. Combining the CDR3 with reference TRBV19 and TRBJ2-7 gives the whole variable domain DGGITQSPKYLFRKEGQNVTLSCEQNLNHDAMYWYRQDPGQGLRLIYYSQIVNDFQKGDIAEGYSVSREKKESFPLTVTSAQKNPTAFYLCASSRQQNSYEQYFGPGTRLTVT.

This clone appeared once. CDR3 sequence (DNA): TGTGCCAGCAGTTTACGGGACTACACAGATACGCAGTATTTT. Encoded protein: CASSLRDYTDTQYF. The chain combines TRBV27 with TRBJ2-3, with TRBD2 matching 7 bases. The CDR3 runs 14 residues. Germline CDR1 MNHEY, CDR2 SMNVEV (reference sequence). With V trimmed by 2 bases and J by 2 bases, 1 base remained unmatched.

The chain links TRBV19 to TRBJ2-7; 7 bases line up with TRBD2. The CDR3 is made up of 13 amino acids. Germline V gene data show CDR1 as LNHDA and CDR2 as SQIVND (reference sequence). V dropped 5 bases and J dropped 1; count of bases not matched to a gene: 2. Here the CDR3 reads CASSEGLSYEQYF. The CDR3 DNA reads TGTGCCAGTAGTGAGGGACTATCCTACGAGCAGTACTTC. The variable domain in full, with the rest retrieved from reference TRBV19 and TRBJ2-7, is DGGITQSPKYLFRKEGQNVTLSCEQNLNHDAMYWYRQDPGQGLRLIYYSQIVNDFQKGDIAEGYSVSREKKESFPLTVTSAQKNPTAFYLCASSEGLSYEQYFGPGTRLTVT.

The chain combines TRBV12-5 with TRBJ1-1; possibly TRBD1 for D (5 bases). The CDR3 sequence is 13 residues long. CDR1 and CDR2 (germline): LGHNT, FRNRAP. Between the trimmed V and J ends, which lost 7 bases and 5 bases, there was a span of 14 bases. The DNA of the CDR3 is TGTGCTAGTGTTATAGTCGGGGGTACTGAAGCTTTCTTT. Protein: CASVIVGGTEAFF.

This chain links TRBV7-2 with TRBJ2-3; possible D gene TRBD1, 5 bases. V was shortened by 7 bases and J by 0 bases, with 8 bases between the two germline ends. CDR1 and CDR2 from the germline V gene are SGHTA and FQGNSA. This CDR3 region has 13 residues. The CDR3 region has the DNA TGTGCCAGCATGGGGCAAAGCACAGATACGCAGTATTTT. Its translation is CASMGQSTDTQYF.

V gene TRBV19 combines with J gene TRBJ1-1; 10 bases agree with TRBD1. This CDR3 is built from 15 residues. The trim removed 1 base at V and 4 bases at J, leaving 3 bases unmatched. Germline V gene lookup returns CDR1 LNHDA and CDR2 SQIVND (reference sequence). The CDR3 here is CASSIGDRGLTEAFF. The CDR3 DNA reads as TGTGCCAGTAGTATAGGGGACAGGGGCCTCACTGAAGCTTTCTTT.

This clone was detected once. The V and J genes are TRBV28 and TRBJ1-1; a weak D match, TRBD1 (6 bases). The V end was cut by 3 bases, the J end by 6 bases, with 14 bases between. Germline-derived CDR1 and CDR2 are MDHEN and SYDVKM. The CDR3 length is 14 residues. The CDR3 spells CASSLGAGGPEAFF. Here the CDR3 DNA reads TGTGCCAGCAGTTTGGGAGCTGGGGGCCCTGAAGCTTTCTTT.

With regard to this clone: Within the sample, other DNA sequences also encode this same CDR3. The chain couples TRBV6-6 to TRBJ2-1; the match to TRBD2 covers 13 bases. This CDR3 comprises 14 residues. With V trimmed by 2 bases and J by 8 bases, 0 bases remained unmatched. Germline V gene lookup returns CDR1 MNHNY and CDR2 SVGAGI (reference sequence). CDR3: CASSYGLAGDEQFF. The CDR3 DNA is TGTGCCAGCAGTTACGGACTAGCGGGGGATGAGCAGTTCTTC.

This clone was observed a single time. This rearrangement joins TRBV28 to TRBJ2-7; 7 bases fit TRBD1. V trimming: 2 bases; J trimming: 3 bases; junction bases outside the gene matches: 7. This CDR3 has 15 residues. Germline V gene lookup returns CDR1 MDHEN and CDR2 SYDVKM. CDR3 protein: CASSLRGTANYEQYF. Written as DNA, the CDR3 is TGTGCCAGCAGTTTAAGGGGGACAGCCAACTACGAGCAGTACTTC.

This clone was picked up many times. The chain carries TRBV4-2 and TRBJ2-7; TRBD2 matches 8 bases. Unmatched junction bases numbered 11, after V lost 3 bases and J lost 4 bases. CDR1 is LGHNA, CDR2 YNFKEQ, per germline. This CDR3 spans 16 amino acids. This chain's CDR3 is CASSQSLGGGKYEQYF. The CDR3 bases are TGTGCCAGCAGCCAGTCCCTCGGGGGGGGTAAATACGAGCAGTACTTC.

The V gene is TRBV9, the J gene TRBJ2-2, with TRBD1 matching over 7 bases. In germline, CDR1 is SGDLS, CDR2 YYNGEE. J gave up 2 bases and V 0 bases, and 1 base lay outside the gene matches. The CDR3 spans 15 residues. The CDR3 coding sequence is TGTGCCAGCAGCGTAGGGACAGGCAACACCGGGGAGCTGTTTTTT. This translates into CASSVGTGNTGELFF.

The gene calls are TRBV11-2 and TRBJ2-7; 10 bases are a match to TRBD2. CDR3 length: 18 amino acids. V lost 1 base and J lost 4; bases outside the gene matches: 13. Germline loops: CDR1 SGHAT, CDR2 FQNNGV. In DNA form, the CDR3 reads TGTGCCAGCAGCTTAGCCTTAGGTCTAGCGGGGGCCTCATACGAGCAGTACTTC. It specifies CASSLALGLAGASYEQYF. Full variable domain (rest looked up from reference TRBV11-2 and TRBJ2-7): EAGVAQSPRYKIIEKRQSVAFWCNPISGHATLYWYQQILGQGPKLLIQFQNNGVVDDSQLPKDRFSAERLKGVDSTLKIQPAKLEDSAVYLCASSLALGLAGASYEQYFGPGTRLTVT.

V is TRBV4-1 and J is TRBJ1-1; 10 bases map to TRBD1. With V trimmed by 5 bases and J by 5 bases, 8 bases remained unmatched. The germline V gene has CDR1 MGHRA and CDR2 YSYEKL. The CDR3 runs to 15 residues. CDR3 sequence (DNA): TGCGCCAGCAGCTACGGACAGGGGGTAGAAACTGAAGCTTTCTTT. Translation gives CASSYGQGVETEAFF.

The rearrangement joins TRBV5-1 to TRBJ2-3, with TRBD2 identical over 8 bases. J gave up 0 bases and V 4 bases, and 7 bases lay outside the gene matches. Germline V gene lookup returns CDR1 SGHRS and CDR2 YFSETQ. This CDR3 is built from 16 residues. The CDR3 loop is CASSRLAGTSTDTQYF. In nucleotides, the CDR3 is TGCGCCAGCAGCAGGCTAGCGGGTACTAGCACAGATACGCAGTATTTT. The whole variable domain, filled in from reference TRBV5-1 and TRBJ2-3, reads KAGVTQTPRYLIKTRGQQVTLSCSPISGHRSVSWYQQTPGQGLQFLFEYFSETQRNKGNFPGRFSGRQFSNSRSEMNVSTLELGDSALYLCASSRLAGTSTDTQYFGPGTRLTVL.

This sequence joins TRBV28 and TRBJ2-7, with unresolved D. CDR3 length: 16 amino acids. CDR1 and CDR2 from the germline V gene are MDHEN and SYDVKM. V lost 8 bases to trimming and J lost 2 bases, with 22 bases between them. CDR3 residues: CASGSPGPHLPYEQYF. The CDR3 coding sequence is TGTGCCAGCGGGTCCCCGGGTCCACATTTACCCTACGAGCAGTACTTC.

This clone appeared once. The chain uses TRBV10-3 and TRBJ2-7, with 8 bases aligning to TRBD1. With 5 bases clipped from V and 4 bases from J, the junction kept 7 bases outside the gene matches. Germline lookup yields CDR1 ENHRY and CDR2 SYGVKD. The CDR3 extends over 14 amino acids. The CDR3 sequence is CAISSGTGSYEQYF. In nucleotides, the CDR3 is TGTGCCATCAGTTCCGGGACAGGCTCATACGAGCAGTACTTC.

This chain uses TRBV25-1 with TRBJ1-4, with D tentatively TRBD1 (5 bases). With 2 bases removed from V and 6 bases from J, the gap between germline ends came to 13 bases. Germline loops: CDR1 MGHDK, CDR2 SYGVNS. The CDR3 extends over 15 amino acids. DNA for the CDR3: TGTGCCAGCAGTGAACGAGGAGGGGTAGATGAAAAACTGTTTTTT. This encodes CASSERGGVDEKLFF. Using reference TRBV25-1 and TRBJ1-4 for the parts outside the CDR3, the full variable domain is EADIYQTPRYLVIGTGKKITLECSQTMGHDKMYWYQQDPGMELHLIHYSYGVNSTEKGDLSSESTVSRIRTEHFPLTLESARPSHTSQYLCASSERGGVDEKLFFGSGTQLSVL.

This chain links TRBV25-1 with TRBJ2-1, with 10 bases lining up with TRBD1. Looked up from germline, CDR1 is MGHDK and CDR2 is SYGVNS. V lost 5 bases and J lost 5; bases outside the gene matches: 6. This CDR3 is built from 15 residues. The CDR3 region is CASSISGTGDNEQFF. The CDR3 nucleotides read TGTGCCAGCAGTATATCCGGGACAGGGGACAATGAGCAGTTCTTC. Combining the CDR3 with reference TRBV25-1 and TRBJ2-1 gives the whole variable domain EADIYQTPRYLVIGTGKKITLECSQTMGHDKMYWYQQDPGMELHLIHYSYGVNSTEKGDLSSESTVSRIRTEHFPLTLESARPSHTSQYLCASSISGTGDNEQFFGPGTRLTVL.